This T cell receptor beta chain was profiled in a study of blood T cells in healthy people across ages. Primers used in a second PCR of roughly 7 to 12 cycles were a sample-barcoded 5' primer and a J-beta primer mix. MiXCR, run by TCRdb on the 5' RACE reads, gives a single entry per CDR3 protein. The table has some 1.6 million distinct CDR3 sequences, roughly 32% seen once. The CDR3 extends over 14 amino acids. Deletions cut 9 bases from V and 0 bases from J, with 14 bases between. The germline V gene has CDR1 SEHNR and CDR2 FQNEAQ (reference sequence). Specimen: blood. The chain links TRBV7-9 to TRBJ1-1; D is uncertain. This receptor was obtained from a woman aged 30 to 39 in good health. CDR3 coding DNA: TGTGCCAGTTGTGATTTGGCAGTGAACACTGAAGCTTTCTTT. Its protein is CASCDLAVNTEAFF.